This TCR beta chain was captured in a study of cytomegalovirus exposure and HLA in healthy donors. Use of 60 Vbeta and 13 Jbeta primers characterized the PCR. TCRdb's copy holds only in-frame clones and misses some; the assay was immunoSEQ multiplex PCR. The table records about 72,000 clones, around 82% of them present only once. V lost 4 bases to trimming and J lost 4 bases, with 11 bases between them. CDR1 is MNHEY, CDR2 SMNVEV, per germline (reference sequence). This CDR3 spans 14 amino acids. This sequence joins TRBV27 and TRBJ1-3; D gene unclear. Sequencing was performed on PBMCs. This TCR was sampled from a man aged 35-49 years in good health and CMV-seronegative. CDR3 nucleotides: TGTGCCAGCAGTTCGCAGGCTTACGGAAACACCATATATTTT. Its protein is CASSSQAYGNTIYF.